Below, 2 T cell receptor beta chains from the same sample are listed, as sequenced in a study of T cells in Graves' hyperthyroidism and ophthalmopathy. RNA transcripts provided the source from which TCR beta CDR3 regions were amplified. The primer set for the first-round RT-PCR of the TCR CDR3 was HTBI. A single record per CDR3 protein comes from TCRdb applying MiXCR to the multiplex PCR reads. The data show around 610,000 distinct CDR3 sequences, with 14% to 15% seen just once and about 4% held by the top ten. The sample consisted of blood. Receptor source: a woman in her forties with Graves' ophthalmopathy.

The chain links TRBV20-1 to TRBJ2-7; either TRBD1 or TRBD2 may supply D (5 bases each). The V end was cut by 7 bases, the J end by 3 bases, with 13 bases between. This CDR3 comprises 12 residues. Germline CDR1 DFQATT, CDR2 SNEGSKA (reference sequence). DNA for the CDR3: TGCAGTGTTCGGGACCAAGACTACGAGCAGTACTTC. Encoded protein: CSVRDQDYEQYF.

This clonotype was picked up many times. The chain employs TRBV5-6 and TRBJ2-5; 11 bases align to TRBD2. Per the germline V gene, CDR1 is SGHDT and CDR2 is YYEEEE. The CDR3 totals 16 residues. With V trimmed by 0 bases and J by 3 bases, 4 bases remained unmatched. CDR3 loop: CASSLAASGRKETQYF. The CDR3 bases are TGTGCCAGCAGCTTGGCGGCTAGCGGGAGGAAAGAGACCCAGTACTTC.